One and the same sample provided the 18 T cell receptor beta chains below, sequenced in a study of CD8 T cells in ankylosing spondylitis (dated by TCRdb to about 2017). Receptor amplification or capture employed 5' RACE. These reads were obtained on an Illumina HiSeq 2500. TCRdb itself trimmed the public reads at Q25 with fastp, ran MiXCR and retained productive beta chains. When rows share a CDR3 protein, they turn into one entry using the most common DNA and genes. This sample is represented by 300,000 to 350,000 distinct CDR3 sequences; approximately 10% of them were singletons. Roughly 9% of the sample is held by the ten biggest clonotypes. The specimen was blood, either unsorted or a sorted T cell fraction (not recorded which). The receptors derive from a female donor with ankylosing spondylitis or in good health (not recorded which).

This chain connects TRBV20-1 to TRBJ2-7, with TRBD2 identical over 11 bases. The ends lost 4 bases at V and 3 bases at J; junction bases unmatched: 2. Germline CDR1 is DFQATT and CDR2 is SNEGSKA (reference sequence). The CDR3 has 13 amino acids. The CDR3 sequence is CSAISGGDYEQYF. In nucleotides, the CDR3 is TGCAGTGCTATTAGCGGGGGGGACTACGAGCAGTACTTC.

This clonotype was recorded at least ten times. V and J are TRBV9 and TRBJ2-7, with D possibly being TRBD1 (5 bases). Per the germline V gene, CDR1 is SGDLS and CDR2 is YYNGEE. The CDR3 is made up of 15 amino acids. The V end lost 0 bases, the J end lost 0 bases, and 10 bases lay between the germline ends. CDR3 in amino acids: CASSVGRASSYEQYF. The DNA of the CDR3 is TGTGCCAGCAGCGTAGGCAGGGCGAGCTCCTACGAGCAGTACTTC.

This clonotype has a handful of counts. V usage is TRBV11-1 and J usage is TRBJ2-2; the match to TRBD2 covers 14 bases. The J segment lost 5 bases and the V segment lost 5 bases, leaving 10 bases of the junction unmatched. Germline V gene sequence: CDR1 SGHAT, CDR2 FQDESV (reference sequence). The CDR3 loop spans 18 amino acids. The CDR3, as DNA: TGTGCCAGCAGCCAGAAGGGACTAGCGGGAGCTAGTACCGGGGAGCTGTTTTTT. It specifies CASSQKGLAGASTGELFF.

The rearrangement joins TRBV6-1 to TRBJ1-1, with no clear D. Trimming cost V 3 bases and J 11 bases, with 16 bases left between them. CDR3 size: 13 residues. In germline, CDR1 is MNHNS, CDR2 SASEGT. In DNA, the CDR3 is TGTGCCAGCAGTGAGGCGGACTCTCTACGTGCTTTCTTT. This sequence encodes CASSEADSLRAFF.

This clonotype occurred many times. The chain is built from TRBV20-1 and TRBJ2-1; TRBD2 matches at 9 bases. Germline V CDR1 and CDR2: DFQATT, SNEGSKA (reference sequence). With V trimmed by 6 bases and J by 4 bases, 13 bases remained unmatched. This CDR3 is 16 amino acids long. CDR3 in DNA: TGCAGTGCCCCCTGCCCCGCGGGAGGGCCATACAATGAGCAGTTCTTC. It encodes CSAPCPAGGPYNEQFF.

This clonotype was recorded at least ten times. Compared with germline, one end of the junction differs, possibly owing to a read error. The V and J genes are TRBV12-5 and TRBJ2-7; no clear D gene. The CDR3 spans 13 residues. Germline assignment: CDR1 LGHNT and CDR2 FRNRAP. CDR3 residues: CASGPRHLYEQYF. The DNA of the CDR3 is TGTGCTAGTGGCCCCCGGCATTTATACGAACAGTACTTC. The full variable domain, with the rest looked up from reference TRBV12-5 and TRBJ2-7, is DARVTQTPRHKVTEMGQEVTMRCQPILGHNTVFWYRQTMMQGLELLAYFRNRAPLDDSGMPKDRFSAEMPDATLATLKIQPSEPRDSAVYFCASGPRHLYEQYFGPGTRLTVT.

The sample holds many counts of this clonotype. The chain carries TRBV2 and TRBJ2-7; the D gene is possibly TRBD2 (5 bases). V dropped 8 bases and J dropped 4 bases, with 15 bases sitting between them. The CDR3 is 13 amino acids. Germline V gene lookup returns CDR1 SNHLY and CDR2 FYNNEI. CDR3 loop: CASGQEALYEQYF. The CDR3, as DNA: TGTGCCAGCGGGCAGGAGGCCTTATACGAGCAGTACTTC. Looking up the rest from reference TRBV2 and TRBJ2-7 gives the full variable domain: EPEVTQTPSHQVTQMGQEVILRCVPISNHLYFYWYRQILGQKVEFLVSFYNNEISEKSEIFDDQFSVERPDGSNFTLKIRSTKLEDSAMYFCASGQEALYEQYFGPGTRLTVT.

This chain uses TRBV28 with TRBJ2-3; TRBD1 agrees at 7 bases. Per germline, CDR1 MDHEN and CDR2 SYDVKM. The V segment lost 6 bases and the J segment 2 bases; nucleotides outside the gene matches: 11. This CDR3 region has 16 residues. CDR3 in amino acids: CASRMTGTRVTDTQYF. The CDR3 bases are TGTGCCAGCAGGATGACAGGGACGAGGGTCACAGATACGCAGTATTTT.

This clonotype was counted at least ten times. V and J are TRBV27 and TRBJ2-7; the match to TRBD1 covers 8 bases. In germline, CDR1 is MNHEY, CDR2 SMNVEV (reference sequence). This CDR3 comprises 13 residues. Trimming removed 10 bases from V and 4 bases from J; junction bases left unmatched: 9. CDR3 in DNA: TGTGCCAATACACAGGGGGATGGATACGAGCAGTACTTC. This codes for CANTQGDGYEQYF.

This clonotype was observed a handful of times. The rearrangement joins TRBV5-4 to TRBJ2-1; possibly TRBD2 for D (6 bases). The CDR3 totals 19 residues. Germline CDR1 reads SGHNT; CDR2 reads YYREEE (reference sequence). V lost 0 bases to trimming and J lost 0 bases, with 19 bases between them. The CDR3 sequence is CASSLAEGQGLSSYNEQFF. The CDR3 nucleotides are TGTGCCAGCAGCTTGGCTGAAGGGCAGGGACTTTCCTCCTACAATGAGCAGTTCTTC.

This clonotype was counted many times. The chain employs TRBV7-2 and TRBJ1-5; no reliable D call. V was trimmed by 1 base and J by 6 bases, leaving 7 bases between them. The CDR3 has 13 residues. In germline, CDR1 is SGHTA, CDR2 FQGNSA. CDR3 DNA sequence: TGTGCCAGCAGCTTAGGGGTCCGTCAGCCCCAGCATTTT. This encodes CASSLGVRQPQHF. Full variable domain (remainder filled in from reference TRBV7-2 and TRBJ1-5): GAGVSQSPSNKVTEKGKDVELRCDPISGHTALYWYRQSLGQGLEFLIYFQGNSAPDKSGLPSDRFSAERTGGSVSTLTIQRTQQEDSAVYLCASSLGVRQPQHFGDGTRLSIL.

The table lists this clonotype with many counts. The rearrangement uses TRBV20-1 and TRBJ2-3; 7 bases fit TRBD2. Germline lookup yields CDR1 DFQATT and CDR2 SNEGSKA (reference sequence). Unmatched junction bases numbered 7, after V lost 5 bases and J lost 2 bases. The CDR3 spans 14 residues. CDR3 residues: CSAYSGGYTDTQYF. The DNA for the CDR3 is TGCAGTGCTTACTCGGGGGGTTACACAGATACGCAGTATTTT.

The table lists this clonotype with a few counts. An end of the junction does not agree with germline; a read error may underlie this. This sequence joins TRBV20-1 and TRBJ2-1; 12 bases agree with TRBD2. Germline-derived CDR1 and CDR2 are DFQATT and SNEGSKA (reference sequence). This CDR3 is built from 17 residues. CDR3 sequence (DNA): TGCTGTGCTAGAGATCCGAGACTAGCGGGAGTCGACAATGAGCAGTTCTTC. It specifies CCARDPRLAGVDNEQFF.

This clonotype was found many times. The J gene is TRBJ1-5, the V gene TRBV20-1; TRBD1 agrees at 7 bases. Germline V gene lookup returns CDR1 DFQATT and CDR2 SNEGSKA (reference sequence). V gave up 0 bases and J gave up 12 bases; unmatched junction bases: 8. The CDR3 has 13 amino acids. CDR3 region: CSAREVQGGLQHF. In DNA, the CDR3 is TGCAGTGCTAGAGAGGTTCAGGGGGGGCTCCAGCATTTT.

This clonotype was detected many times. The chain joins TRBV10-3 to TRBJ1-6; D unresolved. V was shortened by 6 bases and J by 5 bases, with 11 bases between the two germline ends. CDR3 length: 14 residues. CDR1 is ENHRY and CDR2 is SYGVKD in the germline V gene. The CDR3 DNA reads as TGTGCCATCAGGGACGGGAGAAATAATTCACCCCTCCACTTT. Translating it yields CAIRDGRNNSPLHF.

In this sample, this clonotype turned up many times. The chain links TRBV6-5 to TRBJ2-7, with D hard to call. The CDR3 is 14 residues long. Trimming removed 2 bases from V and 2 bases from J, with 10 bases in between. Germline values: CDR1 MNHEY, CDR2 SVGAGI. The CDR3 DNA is TGTGCCAGCAGTTACGAGGCATCGACCTACGAGCAGTACTTC. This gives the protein CASSYEASTYEQYF.

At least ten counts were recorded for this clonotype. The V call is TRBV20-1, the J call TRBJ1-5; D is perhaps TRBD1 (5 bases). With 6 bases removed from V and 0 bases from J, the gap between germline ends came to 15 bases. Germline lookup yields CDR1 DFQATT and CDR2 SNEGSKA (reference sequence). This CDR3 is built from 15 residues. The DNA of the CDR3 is TGCAGTGCCCGCGACTCAGGGTATAGCAATCAGCCCCAGCATTTT. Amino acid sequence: CSARDSGYSNQPQHF.

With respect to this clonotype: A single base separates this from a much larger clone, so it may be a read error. As DNA, the CDR3 is TGCGCCAGCAGCCAAACAAGGGGGTACACTGAAGCTTTCTTT. Amino acid sequence: CASSQTRGYTEAFF. The rearrangement joins TRBV5-1 to TRBJ1-1; perhaps TRBD1 as D (6 bases). Trimming took off 4 bases at V and 3 bases at J, with 13 bases between the two ends. The germline CDR1 and CDR2 sequences are SGHRS and YFSETQ. The CDR3 contains 14 residues.